This entry lists 8 T cell receptor beta chains sequenced from one sample in a study of blood T cell repertoires in COVID-19. Using immunoSEQ multiplex PCR, the repertoire was profiled, and TCRdb retains in-frame clones only, with some absent. The repertoire holds some 150,000 clones, with 70% to 85% as singletons. The sample consisted of PBMCs or T cells enriched from blood (not recorded which). Receptors were obtained from a man aged 45-60 years who had recovered from COVID-19.

This clone showed up just a few times. The chain employs TRBV2 and TRBJ2-1; 8 nucleotides agree with TRBD1. CDR3 length: 14 amino acids. Germline CDR1 is SNHLY and CDR2 is FYNNEI. The ends lost 7 bases at V and 9 bases at J; junction bases unmatched: 11. This chain's CDR3 is CASTSSDRVSEQFF. CDR3 nucleotide sequence: TGTGCCAGCACCTCCTCGGACAGGGTATCTGAGCAGTTCTTC.

This chain joins TRBV14 and TRBJ1-2, with 11 bases identical to TRBD1. The CDR3 runs to 15 residues. The germline gives CDR1 SGHDN, CDR2 FVKESK. Losses at the gene ends were 7 bases for V and 5 bases for J; bases not matched to a gene: 9. The CDR3, as DNA: TGTGCCAGCACCCCCGGGACAGGGGGTTTGTATGGCTACACCTTC. Encoded protein: CASTPGTGGLYGYTF.

The chain employs TRBV28 and TRBJ1-1; perhaps TRBD1 as D (5 bases). Germline V gives CDR1 MDHEN, CDR2 SYDVKM. The CDR3 consists of 18 residues. V was pared by 5 bases and J by 4 bases, with 26 bases between. The chain's CDR3 is CASSPNFLWGELFTEAFF. CDR3 coding DNA: TGTGCCAGCAGTCCGAATTTTCTCTGGGGCGAGTTATTCACTGAAGCTTTCTTT.

The chain links TRBV3-1 (or the pseudogene TRBV3-2) to TRBJ1-3, with D tentatively TRBD1 (5 bases). Trimming took off 6 bases at V and 2 bases at J, with 11 bases between the two ends. The CDR3 runs 14 residues. Germline V gene data show CDR1 as LGHDT and CDR2 as YNNKEL (reference sequence). CDR3 nucleotides: TGTGCCAGCAGGATAGCAGGGACTGGAAACACCATATATTTT. The encoded protein is CASRIAGTGNTIYF.

The chain recombines TRBV11-2 with TRBJ1-1, with TRBD1 identical over 10 bases. This CDR3 is 14 amino acids long. Germline loops: CDR1 SGHAT, CDR2 FQNNGV. J lost 8 bases, V lost 0 bases, and 3 bases had no gene match. CDR3: CASSLEGTGAEAFF. The CDR3 bases are TGTGCCAGCAGCTTAGAAGGGACAGGGGCAGAAGCTTTCTTT.

This sequence joins TRBV3-1 (or the pseudogene TRBV3-2) and TRBJ2-7; 9 nucleotides align to TRBD2. After removal of 6 bases from V and 4 bases from J, the junction contained 7 bases not matched to a gene. This CDR3 is 14 amino acids long. Germline V gene lookup returns CDR1 LGHDT and CDR2 YNNKEL (reference sequence). Here the CDR3 reads CASSWGGGEYEQYF. CDR3 bases: TGTGCCAGCAGTTGGGGCGGGGGGGAGTACGAGCAGTACTTC.

V is TRBV5-1 and J is TRBJ2-2; a weak D match, TRBD1 (7 bases). V lost 4 bases to trimming and J lost 0 bases, with 10 bases between them. The germline V gene has CDR1 SGHRS and CDR2 YFSETQ. This CDR3 is built from 15 residues. The CDR3 loop reads CASSQGGSNTGELFF. CDR3 coding DNA: TGCGCCAGCAGCCAGGGGGGATCGAACACCGGGGAGCTGTTTTTT.

Here the CDR3 reads CASSAMAGSGWLDEQFF. CDR3 nucleotides: TGTGCCAGCAGCGCAATGGCCGGGTCGGGGTGGTTAGATGAGCAGTTCTTC. The genes are TRBV9 and TRBJ2-1; weak D call: TRBD2 (5 bases). Per the germline V gene, CDR1 is SGDLS and CDR2 is YYNGEE. The CDR3 extends over 17 amino acids. Deletions cut 3 bases from V and 8 bases from J, with 24 bases between. Variable domain in full (rest from reference TRBV9 and TRBJ2-1): DSGVTQTPKHLITATGQRVTLRCSPRSGDLSVYWYQQSLDQGLQFLIQYYNGEERAKGNILERFSAQQFPDLHSELNLSSLELGDSALYFCASSAMAGSGWLDEQFFGPGTRLTVL.